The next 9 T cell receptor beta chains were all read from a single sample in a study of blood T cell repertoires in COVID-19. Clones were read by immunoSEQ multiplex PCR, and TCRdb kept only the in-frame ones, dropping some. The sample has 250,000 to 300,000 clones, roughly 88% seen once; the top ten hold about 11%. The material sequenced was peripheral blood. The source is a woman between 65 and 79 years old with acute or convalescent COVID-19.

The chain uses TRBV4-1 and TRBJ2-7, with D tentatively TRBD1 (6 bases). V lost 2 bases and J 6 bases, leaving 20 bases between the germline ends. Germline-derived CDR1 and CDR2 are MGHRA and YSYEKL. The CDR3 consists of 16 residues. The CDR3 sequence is CASSQSSSGVWGEQYF. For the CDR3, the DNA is TGCGCCAGCAGCCAATCGTCGTCAGGGGTGTGGGGCGAGCAGTACTTC.

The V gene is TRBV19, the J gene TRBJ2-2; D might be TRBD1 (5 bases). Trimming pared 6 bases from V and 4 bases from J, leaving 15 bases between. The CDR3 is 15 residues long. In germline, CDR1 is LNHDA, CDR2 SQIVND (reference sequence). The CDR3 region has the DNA TGTGCCAGTAGCCCCCCAACCAGGGCCACCGGGGAGCTGTTTTTT. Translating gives CASSPPTRATGELFF.

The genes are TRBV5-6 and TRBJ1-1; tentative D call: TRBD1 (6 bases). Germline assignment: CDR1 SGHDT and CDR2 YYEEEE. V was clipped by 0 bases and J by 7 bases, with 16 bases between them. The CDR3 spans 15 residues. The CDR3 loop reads CASSLETGEQNEAFF. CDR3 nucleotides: TGTGCCAGCAGCTTGGAGACAGGTGAGCAGAATGAAGCTTTCTTT.

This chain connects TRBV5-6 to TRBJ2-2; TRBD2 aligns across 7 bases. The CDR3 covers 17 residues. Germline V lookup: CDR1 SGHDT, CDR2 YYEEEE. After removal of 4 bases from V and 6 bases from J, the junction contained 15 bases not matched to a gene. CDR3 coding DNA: TGTGCCAGCAGCCGGAGGAGCGAGCGGGGTATCTCCGGGGAGCTGTTTTTT. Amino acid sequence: CASSRRSERGISGELFF.

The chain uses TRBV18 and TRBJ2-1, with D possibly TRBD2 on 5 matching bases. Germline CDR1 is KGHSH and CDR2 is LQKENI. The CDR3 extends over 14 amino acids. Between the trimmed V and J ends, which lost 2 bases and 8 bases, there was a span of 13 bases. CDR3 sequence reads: CASSPRRSGYEQFF. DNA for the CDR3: TGTGCCAGCTCACCAAGGCGGTCGGGGTATGAGCAGTTCTTC.

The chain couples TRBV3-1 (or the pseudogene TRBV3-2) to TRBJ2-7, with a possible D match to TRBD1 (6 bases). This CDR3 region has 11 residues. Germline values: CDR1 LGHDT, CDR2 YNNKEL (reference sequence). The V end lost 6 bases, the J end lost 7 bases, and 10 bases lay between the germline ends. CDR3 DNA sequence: TGTGCCAGCAGGGGGGCTGGTGAGCAGTACTTC. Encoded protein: CASRGAGEQYF.

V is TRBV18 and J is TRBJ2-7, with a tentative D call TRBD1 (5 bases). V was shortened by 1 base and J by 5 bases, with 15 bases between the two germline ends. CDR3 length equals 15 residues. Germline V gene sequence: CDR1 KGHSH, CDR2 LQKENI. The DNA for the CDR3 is TGTGCCAGCTCACCACTCGATTGGACACTGGACGAGCAGTACTTC. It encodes CASSPLDWTLDEQYF.

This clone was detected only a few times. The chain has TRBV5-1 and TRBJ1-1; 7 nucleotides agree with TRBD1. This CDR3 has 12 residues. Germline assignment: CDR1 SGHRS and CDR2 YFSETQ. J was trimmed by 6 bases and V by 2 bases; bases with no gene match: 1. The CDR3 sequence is CASSFTGAEAFF. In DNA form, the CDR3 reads TGCGCCAGCAGCTTCACAGGGGCTGAAGCTTTCTTT.

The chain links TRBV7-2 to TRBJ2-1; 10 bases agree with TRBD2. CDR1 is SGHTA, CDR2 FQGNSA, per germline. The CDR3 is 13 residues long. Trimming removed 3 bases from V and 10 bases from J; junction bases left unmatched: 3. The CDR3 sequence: CASSFLAGAEQFF. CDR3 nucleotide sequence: TGTGCCAGCAGCTTCCTAGCGGGGGCCGAGCAGTTCTTC.